This T cell receptor (beta chain) comes out of a study of neurological immune-mediated disorders. General study results and limits: When the repertoires were sorted by phylogenetic grouping, those of 18 of 34 multiple sclerosis patients ended up in one related-CDR3 cluster, a possible signature. Patients with HTLV-1-associated myelopathy had the highest level of TCR clonal expansion, whereas patients with multiple sclerosis had the lowest level, falling beneath the level found in healthy controls.

From 2 million PBMCs stored at -80 C, the unsorted libraries were generated. At least ten counts were recorded for this clonotype. The antigen is undetermined. The cDNA was generated by 5'RACE with 10-nucleotide random UMIs. TCRdb re-derived calls from the 5' RACE reads in MiXCR, one entry per CDR3 protein. The repertoire holds 80,000 to 85,000 distinct CDR3 sequences, with roughly 2.6% as singletons. This CDR3 is 16 amino acids long. The V end lost 0 bases, the J end lost 4 bases, and 13 bases lay between the germline ends. Germline V gives CDR1 SGHRS, CDR2 YFSETQ. The genes are TRBV5-1 and TRBJ2-2, with D perhaps TRBD1 (5 bases). Source material: PBMCs. The TCR was taken from a young woman with multiple sclerosis. The chain's CDR3 is CASSLAEQGSTGELFF. The CDR3 region has the DNA TGCGCCAGCAGCTTGGCCGAGCAGGGTAGCACCGGGGAGCTGTTTTTT.